A single sample is the source of the 29 T cell receptor beta chains below, sequenced in a study of blood T cell repertoires in COVID-19. Produced via immunoSEQ multiplex PCR; TCRdb's table is partial and in-frame only. The data contain 340,000 or so clones, more than 75% of them singletons. Sequencing input: peripheral blood. The receptor set was obtained from a man between 50 and 59 years old with active or convalescent COVID-19.

The chain employs TRBV2 and TRBJ2-2, with 11 bases that match TRBD1. Germline V gene sequence: CDR1 SNHLY, CDR2 FYNNEI. V was clipped by 6 bases and J by 5 bases; unmatched bases: 2. CDR3 length equals 14 residues. Here the CDR3 DNA reads TGTGCCAGCAGGGGACAGGGGGGGACCGGGGAGCTGTTTTTT. This encodes CASRGQGGTGELFF.

This chain uses TRBV2 with TRBJ1-3; 7 bases are a match to TRBD1. V lost 2 bases to trimming and J lost 4 bases; unmatched junction nucleotides: 2. This CDR3 has 14 residues. Germline V CDR1 and CDR2: SNHLY, FYNNEI. The DNA for the CDR3 is TGTGCCAGCAGTGAAAGGGGGCGGGGAAACACCATATATTTT. Its protein product is CASSERGRGNTIYF. The full variable domain, with the rest looked up from reference TRBV2 and TRBJ1-3, is EPEVTQTPSHQVTQMGQEVILRCVPISNHLYFYWYRQILGQKVEFLVSFYNNEISEKSEIFDDQFSVERPDGSNFTLKIRSTKLEDSAMYFCASSERGRGNTIYFGEGSWLTVV.

The chain has TRBV10-1 and TRBJ2-1; 8 positions agree with TRBD2. Germline assignment: CDR1 WNHNN and CDR2 SYGVQD (reference sequence). The ends lost 5 bases at V and 0 bases at J; junction bases unmatched: 15. This CDR3 is 19 amino acids long. In DNA form, the CDR3 reads TGCGCCAGCAGTAATTTAGCCCCGACTAGCGAGGACTCCTACAATGAGCAGTTCTTC. This translates into CASSNLAPTSEDSYNEQFF.

The chain couples TRBV7-9 to TRBJ1-1; D is possibly TRBD1 (5 bases). From germline, CDR1 is SEHNR and CDR2 FQNEAQ (reference sequence). Trimming took 6 bases from V and 2 from J, leaving 10 bases between them. This CDR3 spans 13 amino acids. The CDR3 loop reads CASSDRVNTEAFF. The DNA of the CDR3 is TGTGCCAGCAGTGACAGAGTAAACACTGAAGCTTTCTTT.

Only one count was recorded for this clone. This chain connects TRBV12-3 or TRBV12-4 to TRBJ1-1, with D hard to call. This CDR3 contains 13 residues. Trimming pared 6 bases from V and 4 bases from J, leaving 12 bases between. CDR3 in DNA: TGTGCCAGCAGGCTCGATCTGAGCACTGAAGCTTTCTTT. Its translation is CASRLDLSTEAFF.

CDR3 in DNA: TGTGCCAGCAGTGCGCCGGACAGGGGTCCTCAGCCCCAGCATTTT. As protein: CASSAPDRGPQPQHF. The rearrangement joins TRBV6-6 to TRBJ1-5, with 9 bases matching TRBD1. This CDR3 comprises 15 residues. Trimming took 5 bases from V and 6 from J; bases not matched to a gene: 8. Germline loops: CDR1 MNHNY, CDR2 SVGAGI (reference sequence).

This chain uses TRBV27 with TRBJ1-6; 7 bases are a match to TRBD1. Germline V CDR1 and CDR2: MNHEY, SMNVEV (reference sequence). This CDR3 contains 15 residues. V dropped 0 bases and J dropped 8; count of bases not matched to a gene: 4. The CDR3 DNA sequence: TGTGCCAGCAGTTTATCGTGGACAGGTGATTCACCCCTCCACTTT. The encoded protein is CASSLSWTGDSPLHF.

The chain employs TRBV4-1 and TRBJ2-2, with D hard to call. Germline CDR1 is MGHRA and CDR2 is YSYEKL. The V gene lost 0 bases and the J gene lost 5 bases, with 7 bases spanning the gap. This CDR3 has 14 residues. The CDR3 sequence is CASSQDFPTGELFF. The CDR3 bases are TGCGCCAGCAGCCAAGACTTCCCGACCGGGGAGCTGTTTTTT.

The chain couples TRBV19 to TRBJ2-5; TRBD2 matches 12 bases. Losses at the gene ends were 5 bases for V and 4 bases for J; bases not matched to a gene: 5. CDR3 length: 15 residues. Per germline, CDR1 LNHDA and CDR2 SQIVND (reference sequence). CDR3 sequence (DNA): TGTGCCAGTAGTTCGGCACTAGCGGGGGGAGAGACCCAGTACTTC. Amino acids: CASSSALAGGETQYF.

The gene calls are TRBV27 and TRBJ1-2, with 7 bases that match TRBD1. Germline values: CDR1 MNHEY, CDR2 SMNVEV (reference sequence). The CDR3 spans 13 residues. J lost 4 bases, V lost 8 bases, and 7 bases had no gene match. The CDR3 DNA reads as TGTGCCAGCGCCGGGACAGCCTCCTATGGCTACACCTTC. This translates into CASAGTASYGYTF.

V usage is TRBV5-6 and J usage is TRBJ2-5; no clear D gene. This CDR3 region has 13 residues. Trimming took off 1 base at V and 5 bases at J, with 9 bases between the two ends. The germline V gene has CDR1 SGHDT and CDR2 YYEEEE. CDR3 sequence: CASSLRQRETQYF. CDR3 bases: TGTGCCAGCAGCTTGCGGCAGAGGGAGACCCAGTACTTC.

The rearrangement joins TRBV3-1 (or the pseudogene TRBV3-2) to TRBJ1-1; 8 nucleotides line up with TRBD1. This CDR3 has 13 residues. V shed 4 bases and J 7 bases; nucleotides not matched to a gene: 5. Germline lookup yields CDR1 LGHDT and CDR2 YNNKEL (reference sequence). Here the CDR3 DNA reads TGTGCCAGCAGCCCGGACAGGGATATTGAAGCTTTCTTT. The encoded protein is CASSPDRDIEAFF.

This chain connects TRBV28 to TRBJ2-7; TRBD1 is a possible D gene (6 bases). Germline V gene sequence: CDR1 MDHEN, CDR2 SYDVKM. Trimming took 5 bases from V and 7 from J, leaving 21 bases between them. CDR3 length equals 15 residues. The CDR3 protein is CASSPPGQGMREQYF. The CDR3, as DNA: TGTGCCAGCAGTCCCCCGGGACAAGGGATGCGGGAGCAGTACTTC.

This clone was counted a few times. The V call is TRBV5-4, the J call TRBJ2-1; 14 nucleotides align to TRBD2. Germline V gene lookup returns CDR1 SGHNT and CDR2 YYREEE (reference sequence). This CDR3 has 15 amino acids. Germline trimming cut 3 bases from V and 9 bases from J; bases unmatched to any gene: 5. For the CDR3, the DNA is TGTGCCAGCAGCTGGGGACTAGCGGGAGAAACTGAGCAGTTCTTC. This encodes CASSWGLAGETEQFF.

This chain uses TRBV24-1 with TRBJ2-5; D perhaps matches TRBD1 (5 bases). The CDR3 has 15 residues. In germline, CDR1 is KGHDR, CDR2 SFDVKD. Trimming stripped 0 bases from V and 5 bases from J, with 12 bases between. The CDR3 bases are TGTGCCACCAGTGATTTGGGGGCAGGGCAGGAGACCCAGTACTTC. This translates into CATSDLGAGQETQYF.

The rearrangement joins TRBV27 to TRBJ2-5; D not resolved. This CDR3 is built from 15 residues. CDR1 and CDR2 (germline): MNHEY, SMNVEV (reference sequence). Trimming took off 4 bases at V and 3 bases at J, with 15 bases between the two ends. CDR3 sequence: CASSSREKREETQYF. The CDR3 DNA is TGTGCCAGCAGTTCGCGTGAAAAACGGGAAGAGACCCAGTACTTC.

The chain recombines TRBV30 with TRBJ1-1, with a weak D call TRBD1 (6 bases). Trimming cost V 4 bases and J 0 bases, with 18 bases left between them. Looked up from germline, CDR1 is GTSNPN and CDR2 is SVGIG (reference sequence). The CDR3 contains 16 residues. The CDR3 DNA sequence: TGTGCCTGGACCCCGAGGGGGTGGGTTATGAACACTGAAGCTTTCTTT. This encodes CAWTPRGWVMNTEAFF.

The rearrangement links TRBV11-3 to TRBJ2-1, with TRBD1 matching 9 bases. V shed 0 bases and J 3 bases; nucleotides not matched to a gene: 0. CDR1 is SGHNT, CDR2 YENEEA, per germline. The CDR3 consists of 15 residues. The CDR3 sequence: CASSLETGGYNEQFF. CDR3 DNA: TGTGCCAGCAGCTTAGAGACAGGGGGCTACAATGAGCAGTTCTTC.

The genes are TRBV25-1 and TRBJ2-2, with a weak D call TRBD2 (5 bases). The CDR3 runs 16 residues. Per germline, CDR1 MGHDK and CDR2 SYGVNS. Deletions cut 3 bases from V and 4 bases from J, with 15 bases between. The CDR3 protein is CASSDPGTGSTGELFF. For the CDR3, the DNA is TGTGCCAGCAGTGACCCGGGCACGGGGAGCACCGGGGAGCTGTTTTTT.

The V and J genes are TRBV5-1 and TRBJ2-1; 8 positions agree with TRBD2. J gave up 7 bases and V 3 bases, and 6 bases lay outside the gene matches. Germline CDR1 is SGHRS and CDR2 is YFSETQ. The CDR3 runs to 14 residues. For the CDR3, the DNA is TGCGCCAGCAGCTCCGAGCGGGAGTGGAATGAGCAGTTCTTC. It translates to CASSSEREWNEQFF. Full variable domain (rest looked up from reference TRBV5-1 and TRBJ2-1): KAGVTQTPRYLIKTRGQQVTLSCSPISGHRSVSWYQQTPGQGLQFLFEYFSETQRNKGNFPGRFSGRQFSNSRSEMNVSTLELGDSALYLCASSSEREWNEQFFGPGTRLTVL.

J is TRBJ1-2 and V is TRBV10-3; 8 bases agree with TRBD1. This CDR3 spans 15 amino acids. Germline V CDR1 and CDR2: ENHRY, SYGVKD. V lost 0 bases to trimming and J lost 4 bases; unmatched junction nucleotides: 4. The CDR3 loop is CAISESVDRAYGYTF. Written as DNA, the CDR3 is TGTGCCATCAGTGAGTCGGTGGACAGGGCCTATGGCTACACCTTC.

The gene calls are TRBV2 and TRBJ2-2, with 14 bases fitting TRBD2. The CDR3 contains 15 residues. Trimming took 6 bases from V and 5 from J; bases not matched to a gene: 2. The V gene's germline CDR1 is SNHLY and CDR2 FYNNEI. The CDR3 DNA follows: TGTGCCAGCAGAGGGACTAGCGGGAGAACCGGGGAGCTGTTTTTT. It is translated as CASRGTSGRTGELFF.

This sequence joins TRBV7-2 and TRBJ1-6; 7 nucleotides match TRBD1. CDR3 size: 16 residues. Trimming cost V 1 base and J 6 bases; bases outside gene matches: 6. CDR1 is SGHTA and CDR2 is FQGNSA in the germline V gene. The CDR3 sequence: CASSLVGTDINSPLHF. The CDR3 DNA follows: TGTGCCAGCAGCTTAGTTGGGACAGATATTAATTCACCCCTCCACTTT.

The sample holds one count of this clone. The V gene is TRBV5-4, the J gene TRBJ1-4, with D perhaps matching TRBD1 (6 bases). Per the germline V gene, CDR1 is SGHNT and CDR2 is YYREEE (reference sequence). Trimming left V 3 bases short and J 4 bases short, with 13 bases between. The CDR3 spans 15 residues. This CDR3 is CASSYAGQINEKLFF. CDR3 nucleotides: TGTGCCAGCAGCTACGCCGGACAGATTAATGAAAAACTGTTTTTT. Variable domain in full (rest from reference TRBV5-4 and TRBJ1-4): ETGVTQSPTHLIKTRGQQVTLRCSSQSGHNTVSWYQQALGQGPQFIFQYYREEENGRGNFPPRFSGLQFPNYSSELNVNALELDDSALYLCASSYAGQINEKLFFGSGTQLSVL.

This rearrangement joins TRBV5-6 to TRBJ1-2; 11 nucleotides match TRBD1. Germline V CDR1 and CDR2: SGHDT, YYEEEE. CDR3 size: 17 residues. V was clipped by 0 bases and J by 4 bases; unmatched bases: 8. CDR3 in amino acids: CASSLAYGTGGFYGYTF. CDR3 in DNA: TGTGCCAGCAGCTTGGCCTACGGGACAGGGGGTTTCTATGGCTACACCTTC.

The chain links TRBV19 to TRBJ2-3; D may be TRBD1 (6 bases). The CDR3 length is 17 residues. Germline lookup yields CDR1 LNHDA and CDR2 SQIVND (reference sequence). Deletions cut 5 bases from V and 0 bases from J, with 18 bases between. The CDR3, as DNA: TGTGCCAGTAGTCCGCGCCCCCCGGGACAAAGCACAGATACGCAGTATTTT. Its protein is CASSPRPPGQSTDTQYF.

The chain combines TRBV28 with TRBJ1-5, with 11 bases fitting TRBD1. The CDR3 totals 15 residues. With V trimmed by 4 bases and J by 6 bases, 5 bases remained unmatched. Germline V gene data show CDR1 as MDHEN and CDR2 as SYDVKM. The CDR3 DNA reads TGTGCCAGCAGTTCCGGGACAGGGGGTATTCAGCCCCAGCATTTT. It translates to CASSSGTGGIQPQHF.

This sequence joins TRBV18 and TRBJ1-2; 8 bases are shared with TRBD1. CDR1 and CDR2 (germline): KGHSH, LQKENI. This CDR3 is 15 amino acids long. J was trimmed by 3 bases and V by 2 bases; bases with no gene match: 5. The CDR3 bases are TGTGCCAGCTCACCAGGACAGGGTGCCGACTATGGCTACACCTTC. Amino acid sequence: CASSPGQGADYGYTF. Based on the CDR3 plus reference TRBV18 and TRBJ1-2, the full variable domain is NAGVMQNPRHLVRRRGQEARLRCSPMKGHSHVYWYRQLPEEGLKFMVYLQKENIIDESGMPKERFSAEFPKEGPSILRIQQVVRGDSAAYFCASSPGQGADYGYTFGSGTRLTVV.

DNA of the CDR3: TGTGCCAGCAGCTCAAGGCGACTAGCAGGTTACGAGCAGTACTTC. It specifies CASSSRRLAGYEQYF. This chain uses TRBV7-8 with TRBJ2-7; 7 nucleotides agree with TRBD2. Germline V gene lookup returns CDR1 SGHVS and CDR2 FQNEAQ. The CDR3 is made up of 15 amino acids. V was pared by 4 bases and J by 4 bases, with 10 bases of the junction left unmatched.